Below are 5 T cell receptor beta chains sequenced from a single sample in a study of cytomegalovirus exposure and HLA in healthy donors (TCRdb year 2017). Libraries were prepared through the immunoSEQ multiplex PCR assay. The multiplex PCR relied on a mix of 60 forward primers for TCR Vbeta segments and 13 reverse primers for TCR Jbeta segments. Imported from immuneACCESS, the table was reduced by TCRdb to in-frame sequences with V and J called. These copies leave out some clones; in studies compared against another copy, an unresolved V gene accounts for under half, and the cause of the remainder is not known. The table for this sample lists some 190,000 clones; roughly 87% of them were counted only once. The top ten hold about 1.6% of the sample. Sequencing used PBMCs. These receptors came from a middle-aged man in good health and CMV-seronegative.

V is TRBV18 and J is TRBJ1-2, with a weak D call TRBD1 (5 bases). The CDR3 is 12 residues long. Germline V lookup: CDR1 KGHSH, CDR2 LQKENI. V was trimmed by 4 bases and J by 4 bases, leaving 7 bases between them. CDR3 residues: CASSLRVYGYTF. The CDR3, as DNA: TGTGCCAGCTCACTCAGGGTCTATGGCTACACCTTC.

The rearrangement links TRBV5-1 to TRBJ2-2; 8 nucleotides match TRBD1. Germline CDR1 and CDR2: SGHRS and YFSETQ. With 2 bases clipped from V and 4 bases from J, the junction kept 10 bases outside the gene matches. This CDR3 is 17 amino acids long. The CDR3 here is CASSLRAGGLGTGELFF. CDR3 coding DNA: TGCGCCAGCAGCTTAAGAGCAGGGGGCCTCGGCACCGGGGAGCTGTTTTTT.

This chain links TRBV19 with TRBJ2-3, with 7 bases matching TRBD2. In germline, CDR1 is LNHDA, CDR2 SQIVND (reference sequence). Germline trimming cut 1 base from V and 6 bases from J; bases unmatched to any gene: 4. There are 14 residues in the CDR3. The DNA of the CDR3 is TGTGCCAGTAGTATAGTTCGGGAGGAGGATACGCAGTATTTT. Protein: CASSIVREEDTQYF.

CDR3 DNA: TGTGCCAGCCAGACCCAGGGGGCGCAGGGCTACACCTTC. It encodes CASQTQGAQGYTF. This chain links TRBV6-6 with TRBJ1-2; 8 bases agree with TRBD1. This CDR3 has 13 residues. Germline V gives CDR1 MNHNY, CDR2 SVGAGI (reference sequence). J was trimmed by 8 bases and V by 8 bases; bases with no gene match: 10.

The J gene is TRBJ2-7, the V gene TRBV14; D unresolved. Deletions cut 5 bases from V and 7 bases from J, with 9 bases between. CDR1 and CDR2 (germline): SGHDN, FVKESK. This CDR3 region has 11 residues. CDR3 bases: TGTGCCAGCAGCTTCCCGTCGGAGCAGTACTTC. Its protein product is CASSFPSEQYF.